This TCR beta chain came from a study of Ad26.COV2.S vaccination and SARS-CoV-2 variants. Whole-study findings and limits: Breadth measured for non-spike TCRs was similar across vaccine and placebo recipients. Assessments of TCR breadth and depth may have underestimated the total T cell responses. Spike-specific TCR breadth was greater in vaccine than placebo recipients. Post-vaccination spike-specific CD8+ and CD4+ T cell responses reportedly had substantial breadth.

Comments on this clone: The target antigen is unknown.

The assay was immunoSEQ multiplex PCR, and TCRdb's table has in-frame clones only and misses some. The sample carries roughly 180,000 clones, 87% recorded once. This TCR was recovered from a human donor who had recovered from COVID-19. Source: peripheral blood, taken after recovery from COVID-19.

CDR3 DNA: TGTGCCAGCAGCATAGGGAGACAGGGATCCACCGGGGAGCTGTTTTTT. Protein product: CASSIGRQGSTGELFF. V is TRBV11-1 and J is TRBJ2-2; TRBD1 matches 7 bases. Germline CDR1 is SGHAT and CDR2 is FQDESV (reference sequence). The CDR3 totals 16 residues. V trimming: 5 bases; J trimming: 4 bases; junction bases outside the gene matches: 10.